Listed below are T cell receptor beta chains from one sample, sequenced in a study of blood T cell repertoires in COVID-19. The assay was immunoSEQ multiplex PCR, and TCRdb's table has in-frame clones only and misses some. Counted here are approximately 99,000 clones, 88% occurring once; the ten biggest clones make up 2% to 3%. The sequencing input was peripheral blood. Receptor source: a human donor in a cohort sampled during active COVID-19. CDR3s include the opening cysteine and the closing phenylalanine or tryptophan. D genes are given only for firm matches. A row's size may be missing; if present it is once, few, many or a size class.

j_call: TRBJ1-2
v_call: TRBV4-1
clone_size: -
d_call: -
cdr3_nt: TGCGCCAGCAGCCAAGTACAGTCGATTAACTATGGCTACACCTTC
cdr3_aa: CASSQVQSINYGYTF

j_call: TRBJ2-2
v_call: TRBV7-9
clone_size: -
d_call: TRBD1
cdr3_nt: TGTGCCAGCAGCCCTGGACAGGGGGACACCGGGGAGCTGTTTTTT
cdr3_aa: CASSPGQGDTGELFF

j_call: TRBJ2-3
v_call: TRBV6-2/TRBV6-3
clone_size: -
d_call: -
cdr3_nt: TGTGCCAGCAGTTACGCCCAGCGGGCAGATACGCAGTATTTT
cdr3_aa: CASSYAQRADTQYF

j_call: TRBJ2-7
v_call: TRBV9
clone_size: once
d_call: -
cdr3_nt: TGTGCCAGCAGCGTAGATATGCTAGCGTACGAGCAGTACTTC
cdr3_aa: CASSVDMLAYEQYF

j_call: TRBJ2-7
v_call: TRBV28
clone_size: -
d_call: -
cdr3_nt: TGTGCCAGCAGTCCCGACGGGGGGCCTATGTACGAGCAGTACTTC
cdr3_aa: CASSPDGGPMYEQYF

j_call: TRBJ1-2
v_call: TRBV6-1
clone_size: -
d_call: TRBD1
cdr3_nt: TGTGCCAGCAGTGAAGCTGACAGGGGCTATGGCTACACCTTC
cdr3_aa: CASSEADRGYGYTF

j_call: TRBJ2-3
v_call: TRBV19
clone_size: -
d_call: TRBD1
cdr3_nt: TGTGCCAGTAAACACAGGGGAACAGATACGCAGTATTTT
cdr3_aa: CASKHRGTDTQYF

j_call: TRBJ1-2
v_call: TRBV5-1
clone_size: -
d_call: TRBD1
cdr3_nt: TGCGCCAGCAGCTGGGGGACAGGGTATACCTATGGCTACACCTTC
cdr3_aa: CASSWGTGYTYGYTF

j_call: TRBJ2-7
v_call: TRBV23-1
clone_size: -
d_call: TRBD1
cdr3_nt: TGCGCCAGCAGTCAGGGGACAGGGGGTGTGCACGAGCAGTACTTC
cdr3_aa: CASSQGTGGVHEQYF

j_call: TRBJ1-4
v_call: TRBV27
clone_size: -
d_call: -
cdr3_nt: TGTGCCAGCAGTTCGGACGAATGGGGCGAAAAACTGTTTTTT
cdr3_aa: CASSSDEWGEKLFF

j_call: TRBJ2-1
v_call: TRBV4-2
clone_size: -
d_call: TRBD2
cdr3_nt: TGTGCCAGCAGCCAAGGGCTAGCGGGGTGGGGGCAGTTCTTC
cdr3_aa: CASSQGLAGWGQFF

j_call: TRBJ1-2
v_call: TRBV3-1/TRBV3-2
clone_size: -
d_call: -
cdr3_nt: TGTGCCAGCAGCCAAGACTCCGGGGGTAACTATGGCTACACCTTC
cdr3_aa: CASSQDSGGNYGYTF

j_call: TRBJ2-7
v_call: TRBV30
clone_size: -
d_call: -
cdr3_nt: TGTGCCTCGGCACACGACAGGATCCCCTACGAGCAGTACTTC
cdr3_aa: CASAHDRIPYEQYF

j_call: TRBJ2-7
v_call: TRBV28
clone_size: -
d_call: TRBD1
cdr3_nt: TGTGCCAGCAGTCCCCGTGGGACAGGGGGCTACGAGCAGTACTTC
cdr3_aa: CASSPRGTGGYEQYF

j_call: TRBJ2-1
v_call: TRBV5-1
clone_size: once
d_call: -
cdr3_nt: TGCGCCAGTTGGGGGGCTAGCGGTAATGAGCAGTTCTTC
cdr3_aa: CASWGASGNEQFF

j_call: TRBJ1-2
v_call: TRBV19
clone_size: -
d_call: -
cdr3_nt: TGTGCCAGTACCCGGGACACTACTAACTATGGCTACACCTTC
cdr3_aa: CASTRDTTNYGYTF

j_call: TRBJ1-2
v_call: TRBV19
clone_size: -
d_call: -
cdr3_nt: TGTGCCAGTAGTGGACAGAGCCCACGGGGCTACACCTTC
cdr3_aa: CASSGQSPRGYTF

j_call: TRBJ2-1
v_call: TRBV5-6
clone_size: few
d_call: -
cdr3_nt: TGTGCCAGCAGCCCAGGGGCGGGACTACACAATGAGCAGTTCTTC
cdr3_aa: CASSPGAGLHNEQFF

j_call: TRBJ2-7
v_call: TRBV19
clone_size: -
d_call: TRBD1
cdr3_nt: TGTGCCAGTAAGTATGGACAGGGCTCCGCCTACGAGCAGTACTTC
cdr3_aa: CASKYGQGSAYEQYF

j_call: TRBJ2-7
v_call: TRBV6-4
clone_size: -
d_call: TRBD1
cdr3_nt: TGTGCCAGCAGTGACGAGACTAGGGACAGGGGCTACGAGCAGTACTTC
cdr3_aa: CASSDETRDRGYEQYF

j_call: TRBJ2-7
v_call: TRBV19
clone_size: -
d_call: TRBD1
cdr3_nt: TGTGCCAGTAGTATTGGAGGGACAGGGGGATACGAGCAGTACTTC
cdr3_aa: CASSIGGTGGYEQYF

j_call: TRBJ1-2
v_call: TRBV19
clone_size: -
d_call: TRBD1
cdr3_nt: TGTGCCAGCGAACCTACTCAAGGACAGGCTAACTATGGCTACACCTTC
cdr3_aa: CASEPTQGQANYGYTF

j_call: TRBJ2-5
v_call: TRBV19
clone_size: once
d_call: TRBD2
cdr3_nt: TGTGCCAGTAGTATGCGGACTAGCCACGAGACCCAGTACTTC
cdr3_aa: CASSMRTSHETQYF

j_call: TRBJ2-5
v_call: TRBV19
clone_size: -
d_call: -
cdr3_nt: TGTGCCAGTAGTGCGCCAGCCACTTGGATAGGGGGGGGGACCCAGTACTTC
cdr3_aa: CASSAPATWIGGGTQYF

j_call: TRBJ2-2
v_call: TRBV10-3
clone_size: -
d_call: TRBD1
cdr3_nt: TGTGCCATCAGTGACTTCCAGGGGGCGAGGTTTGACGGGGAGCTGTTTTTT
cdr3_aa: CAISDFQGARFDGELFF

j_call: TRBJ2-5
v_call: TRBV7-3
clone_size: -
d_call: -
cdr3_nt: TGTGCCAGCAGCCAGGGGACCCAAGAGACCCAGTACTTC
cdr3_aa: CASSQGTQETQYF

j_call: TRBJ2-1
v_call: TRBV12-3/TRBV12-4
clone_size: -
d_call: TRBD2
cdr3_nt: TGTGCCAGCACCGGGACCTCGGGAGGGGAGCAGTTCTTC
cdr3_aa: CASTGTSGGEQFF

j_call: TRBJ2-7
v_call: TRBV6-5
clone_size: -
d_call: TRBD1
cdr3_nt: TGTGCCGGGGGGACAGGGTCGGTACGGAACGAGCAGTACTTC
cdr3_aa: CAGGTGSVRNEQYF

j_call: TRBJ2-3
v_call: TRBV10-3
clone_size: -
d_call: -
cdr3_nt: TGTGCCGCCTCGGCGGCGGATTTGACAGATACGCAGTATTTT
cdr3_aa: CAASAADLTDTQYF

j_call: TRBJ1-5
v_call: TRBV15
clone_size: -
d_call: TRBD1
cdr3_nt: TGTGCCACCAGCAGAGATAGAAGCACAGGGGGACATCAGCCCCAGCATTTT
cdr3_aa: CATSRDRSTGGHQPQHF

j_call: TRBJ2-7
v_call: TRBV2
clone_size: -
d_call: TRBD1
cdr3_nt: TGTGCCAGCACCCGGACAGGCTCCTACGAGCAGTACTTC
cdr3_aa: CASTRTGSYEQYF

j_call: TRBJ1-6
v_call: TRBV6-5
clone_size: -
d_call: TRBD1
cdr3_nt: TGTGCCAGCAGCGGGACAGGGTATGGTTCACCCCTCCACTTT
cdr3_aa: CASSGTGYGSPLHF

j_call: TRBJ1-4
v_call: TRBV18
clone_size: -
d_call: -
cdr3_nt: TGTGCCAGCTCACCGTTGGAAGAGGGAGAAAAACTGTTTTTT
cdr3_aa: CASSPLEEGEKLFF

j_call: TRBJ1-1
v_call: TRBV27
clone_size: -
d_call: -
cdr3_nt: TGTGCCAGCAGTAGCCATCGGAACACTGAAGCTTTCTTT
cdr3_aa: CASSSHRNTEAFF

j_call: TRBJ2-5
v_call: TRBV28
clone_size: -
d_call: -
cdr3_nt: TGTGCCAGCAGTTTACTCCCACTAGCTCCACAAGAGACCCAGTACTTC
cdr3_aa: CASSLLPLAPQETQYF

j_call: TRBJ2-5
v_call: TRBV2
clone_size: -
d_call: TRBD2
cdr3_nt: TGTGCCAGCAAAAGGACTAGCGGGGCACAAGAGACCCAGTACTTC
cdr3_aa: CASKRTSGAQETQYF

j_call: TRBJ2-7
v_call: TRBV6-7
clone_size: once
d_call: -
cdr3_nt: TGTGCCAGCAGTTACTACCCTAACAGAACAGGGAAGTCGCGCAACGAGCAGTACTTC
cdr3_aa: CASSYYPNRTGKSRNEQYF

j_call: TRBJ2-2
v_call: TRBV7-3
clone_size: once
d_call: -
cdr3_nt: TGTGCCAGCAGCCCGACGGGATTTTCGTCCGGGGAGCTGTTTTTT
cdr3_aa: CASSPTGFSSGELFF

j_call: TRBJ2-3
v_call: TRBV3-1/TRBV3-2
clone_size: -
d_call: -
cdr3_nt: TGTGCCAGCAGCCTTCTGAGGTGGGGGGGCCTAGATACGCAGTATTTT
cdr3_aa: CASSLLRWGGLDTQYF

j_call: TRBJ1-2
v_call: TRBV19
clone_size: -
d_call: TRBD1
cdr3_nt: TGTGCCAGTAGTATAGCCCCCGGGACAGAGGACTATGGCTACACCTTC
cdr3_aa: CASSIAPGTEDYGYTF

j_call: TRBJ2-1
v_call: TRBV7-9
clone_size: -
d_call: TRBD1
cdr3_nt: TGTGCCAGCAGCTTAGACGTTGGCCAGGGGGCGGGTGAGCAGTTCTTC
cdr3_aa: CASSLDVGQGAGEQFF

j_call: TRBJ1-2
v_call: TRBV5-1
clone_size: -
d_call: -
cdr3_nt: TGCGCCAGCAGCTCAGGGACTTCCCAGAACTATGGCTACACCTTC
cdr3_aa: CASSSGTSQNYGYTF

j_call: TRBJ1-6
v_call: TRBV7-2
clone_size: -
d_call: -
cdr3_nt: TGTGCCAGCAGCTCAACAGGGTATAATTCACCCCTCCACTTT
cdr3_aa: CASSSTGYNSPLHF

j_call: TRBJ1-5
v_call: TRBV4-1
clone_size: -
d_call: -
cdr3_nt: TGCGCCAGCGCTCCCGGGGGGGGCGAAAATCAGCCCCAGCATTTT
cdr3_aa: CASAPGGGENQPQHF

j_call: TRBJ1-3
v_call: TRBV7-2
clone_size: -
d_call: -
cdr3_nt: TGTGCCAGCAGCCCAGCGGGGGAGGTCCGAAACACCATATATTTT
cdr3_aa: CASSPAGEVRNTIYF

j_call: TRBJ2-7
v_call: TRBV5-1
clone_size: -
d_call: TRBD2
cdr3_nt: TGCGCCAGCAGCACAACTAGCGGGACCTCCTACGAGCAGTACTTC
cdr3_aa: CASSTTSGTSYEQYF

j_call: TRBJ2-7
v_call: TRBV7-8
clone_size: -
d_call: TRBD2
cdr3_nt: TGTGCCAGCAGCAGGACTAGCTACGAGCAGTACTTC
cdr3_aa: CASSRTSYEQYF